Reported below is one TCR beta chain. It lacks a known antigen. No clone much larger than this one lies a single base away; base qualities are absent. The cohort consisted of more than 650 healthy bone marrow donors. All cohort members were sampled while nominally healthy, although unrecorded immune exposures were likely present. The donor tested CMV seropositive, placing the donor among the 250 to 350 seropositive members of the cohort. A peripheral blood sample was provided by each donor, and peripheral blood mononuclear cells were used for TCR beta sequencing. The Qiagen DNeasy Blood Extraction Kit was used to extract genomic DNA from the blood cell samples. Library preparation used the immunoSEQ multiplex PCR assay. For the multiplex PCR, a mixture combining 60 forward primers for TCR Vbeta segments and 13 reverse primers for TCR Jbeta segments was used. Amplification of the CDR3 region of rearranged TCR beta genes was performed with a multiplex PCR assay on genomic DNA. The Illumina HiSeq System was used to sequence the amplified TCR beta libraries as 87-base-pair reads. The published analysis was carried out like this. In a later analysis, around 80 million unique TCR beta chains were counted across the 650 to 700 repertoires, and roughly 10 million of these chains were shared by at least two donors. A nearest-neighbor algorithm error-corrected the raw reads and collapsed the reads into unique sequences, merging closely related sequences to remove PCR and sequencing errors. To assign V, D and J gene segments, CDR3 sequences were aligned to IMGT reference sequences. For a sequence to be retained, a match of at least six nucleotides to both a V gene segment and a J gene segment was required. A rearrangement counted as productive if the CDR3 had no stop codons and remained in frame with V and J, and every other rearrangement counted as non-productive. CDR3 was defined according to IMGT convention as the region running from the second conserved V-encoded cysteine to the conserved J-encoded phenylalanine. The earlier analysis of about 610 of the donors excluded any sequence lacking an unambiguous match to a single V gene segment. In an earlier analysis of about 590 of the donors, a V segment was called functional when productive rearrangements were above 56.7%, and segregating when the standard deviation between donors exceeded 5%. A statistical classification framework was developed to diagnose cytomegalovirus status using the catalog of TCR beta chain sequences. In a later analysis, TCR nucleotide sequences were compared against IMGT/GENE-DB human TR gene sequences so that V and J genes could be assigned. In a later analysis, CDR3 sequences and most-parsimonious VDJ recombination scenarios were assigned using the TCRdist pipeline. In a later analysis, every TCR beta chain was defined by the combination of its CDR3 amino acid sequence and its V-gene family, and reads without a unique V-gene family were dropped. In a later analysis, around 650 highly shared, low-generation-probability nucleotide sequences were removed to address suspected cross-contamination and a sequencing artifact. In a later analysis, a clonal expansion index was calculated for each public chain from normalized within-repertoire ranks of inferred template counts. In a later analysis, generation probabilities were computed using a VDJ recombination model fitted to out-of-frame rearrangements, and the results were checked against IGoR. A later analysis scored TCR-TCR, TCR-HLA and TCR-CMV co-occurrence with hypergeometric tests, applying a repertoire-size bias correction to TCR pairs. A later analysis estimated false discovery rates by permuting HLA or CMV assignments 20 times. In a later analysis, co-occurring TCRs were grouped using DBSCAN, with TCRdist sequence similarity added in when clustering inside HLA-allele-positive subsets. Repertoires with fewer than 30,000 or more than 120,000 public chains were left out of co-occurrence clustering, as were four to six repertoires with anomalous nucleotide sharing. What TCRdb holds here is the immuneACCESS table cut down to in-frame rearrangements. Part of the clones is not present; checked against another copy, under half of the missing clones reflect an unresolved V gene, and the others are unexplained. V and J calls and clone size are copied from that table; D and trimming were computed from the DNA. For this sample there are 110,000 or so clones; 60% to 75% appear just once. In total, the top ten clones hold nearly 3% of the sample.

The cysteine opens and the phenylalanine closes a CDR3 of 14 amino acids. The kept DNA is CDR3 alone, 42 bases in frame from the first base. From a lookup of the germline V gene (reference sequence), CDR1 and CDR2 are GTSNPN and SVGIG. V drops 3 bases and J drops 5 bases, leaving 13 bases in between. The data were taken from a study of cytomegalovirus exposure and HLA in healthy donors (dated by TCRdb to 2015 to 2018). Background on the whole study: According to an earlier analysis of several hundred of the donors, 150 million to 200 million T cells yielded roughly 110 million unique TCR beta sequences and 276 Gb of sequence data. To predict cytomegalovirus infection status, the study brought together high-throughput TCR immunosequencing, statistical association of individual TCRs with disease status, and machine learning. Among about 400 genotyped donors of the cohort, an average of roughly 230,000 unique TCR beta nucleotide sequences was sequenced per donor, of which roughly 17% were non-productive. Donor age, sex, ethnicity and CMV serostatus were compiled alongside the repertoire data. In an earlier analysis of 587 of the donors, high-throughput TCR beta sequencing was used to judge whether each TCR beta V gene segment behaved as functional or pseudogenic. Four or five DR-DQ haplotypes were treated as single units for association and clustering because of strong linkage in the cohort. Class I and class II HLA loci were covered by the typing at four-digit resolution. A later genetic analysis used genome-wide SNP genotypes for about 55% of the 666 donors, treating that subset as a discovery cohort. An early release that covered some 640 HLA-typed donors contained about 290 gigabases of sequencing data and 65 million to 100 million unique TCR sequences. The study aimed to test whether cataloging public T cell receptors could reveal signatures of past pathogen exposure. All discovery cohort repertoires had been generated on a single sequencing platform. A separate validation cohort of about 110 different subjects was used in addition to the roughly 720-subject first cohort. The number of donors typed differed by locus, with roughly 620-630 for A, B, C, DRB1 and DQB1, 522 for DQA1, some 570 for DPA1, and some 440 for DPB1. To study patterns of TCR occurrence, a later analysis re-analyzed previously published TCR beta repertoires from 650 to 750 donors and added high-resolution HLA genotyping. Rather than drawing on any new phenotypic data, the later analysis identified candidate immune exposures from TCR beta sequences and the way those sequences occurred across donors. Of the 300 to 450 genotyped donors, roughly 80% fell in the genetic ancestry cluster associated with self-reported Caucasian donors. Using immunosequencing, the study profiled T cell repertoires from 666 subjects and related those repertoires to cytomegalovirus serostatus.

Overall study results and their limits: A later analysis found that most CMV-associated TCR beta chains appeared HLA-restricted, with HLA associations seemingly driven largely by CMV exposure. A further reported finding was that TCR beta sequences accurately predicted the HLA-A and HLA-B alleles for most subjects in the first cohort. CMV serostatus was the only immune exposure information available for the cohort. Most TCR sequences were seen in very few donors, while some public TCRs were found in many individuals. Sequencing depth was assumed to be roughly uniform across donors in the presence/absence analyses, though that assumption may not hold. Because HLA typing was unavailable for some donors at each locus, only the typed subset was used in association tests. A later genetic analysis associated a missense DCLRE1C variant with V-gene and J-gene trimming of TCR beta chains, and an independent cohort replicated the association. Only TCR beta chains were sequenced in this cohort, and the absence of alpha or paired-chain data limited detectable features. According to a later analysis, parvovirus B19, influenza, CMV and Epstein-Barr virus appeared linked to several top co-occurrence clusters. When HLA alleles, especially DR and DQ, strongly co-occurred, TCR associations were difficult to assign to individual alleles. The authors suggested that the approach could potentially be extended to other disease states and immunological phenotypes. In a later analysis, TCR association rates were found to vary across HLA loci, with the most associated TCRs seen for DRB1 alleles and the fewest for HLA-C alleles. In a later genetic analysis, fewer N-insertions in productive TCRs were reported among donors in an Asian-associated ancestry cluster than the roughly 700-donor mean. Broadly in line with IMGT annotations, most TCR beta V segments showed up in productive rearrangements about 87% or about 30% of the time in an earlier analysis of about 500 of the donors. A cluster of highly shared sequence variants was judged likely to represent a technical artifact of the sequencing pipeline. The 87-base-pair reads could not distinguish some IMGT-functional V segments, including TRBV6-2 and TRBV6-3, so those segments were excluded. In vitro tests confirmed that a few of the cytomegalovirus-associated TCR beta chains recognize cytomegalovirus antigens. In both the original and validation cohorts, the classifier was reported to diagnose cytomegalovirus status with high specificity and sensitivity. Linkage disequilibrium might explain the correlated functional status among segregating V segments, but an unknown experimental factor could not be ruled out. Over 15 rarely observed V segments, including chromosome 9 orphons, were excluded from the earlier analysis of several hundred of the donors because counts were too low. In the study, approximately 160 TCR beta chains were listed as associated with cytomegalovirus. In a later analysis, some 17,000 TCR beta sequences were associated with specific HLA alleles at a false discovery rate of 0.05. Compared with equally common non-associated chains, HLA-associated TCR beta chains in a later analysis were more clonally expanded and had lower generation probabilities.

The sequencing sample was made of PBMCs. The TCR was taken from a woman in her thirties or forties in good health and CMV-seropositive. The chain was built from TRBV30 and TRBJ1-4, and possibly TRBD1, on 6 matching bases. Read as DNA, the sequence is TGTGCCTGGAGCACAGGGATAGGGAATGAAAAACTGTTTTTT. Translated, it gives CAWSTGIGNEKLFF.